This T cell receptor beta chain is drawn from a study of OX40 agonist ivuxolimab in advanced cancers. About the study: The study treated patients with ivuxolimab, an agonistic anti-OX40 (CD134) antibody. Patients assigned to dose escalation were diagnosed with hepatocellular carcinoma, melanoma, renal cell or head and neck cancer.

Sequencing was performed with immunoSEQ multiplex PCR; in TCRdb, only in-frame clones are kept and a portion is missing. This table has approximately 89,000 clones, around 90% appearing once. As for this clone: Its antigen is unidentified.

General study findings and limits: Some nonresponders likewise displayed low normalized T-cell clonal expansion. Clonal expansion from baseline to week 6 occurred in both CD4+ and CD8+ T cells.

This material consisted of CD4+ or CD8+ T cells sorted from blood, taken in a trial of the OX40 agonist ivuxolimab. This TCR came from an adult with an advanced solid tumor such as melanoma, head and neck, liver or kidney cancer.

This CDR3 reads CASSPLLRGTSIDTQYF. In nucleotides, the CDR3 is TGTGCCAGCTCACCACTATTGCGGGGCACGTCGATCGATACGCAGTATTTT. J is TRBJ2-3 and V is TRBV18, with D possibly TRBD2 on 6 matching bases. Trimming pared 1 base from V and 6 bases from J, leaving 20 bases between. This CDR3 has 17 residues. Germline CDR1 and CDR2: KGHSH and LQKENI.